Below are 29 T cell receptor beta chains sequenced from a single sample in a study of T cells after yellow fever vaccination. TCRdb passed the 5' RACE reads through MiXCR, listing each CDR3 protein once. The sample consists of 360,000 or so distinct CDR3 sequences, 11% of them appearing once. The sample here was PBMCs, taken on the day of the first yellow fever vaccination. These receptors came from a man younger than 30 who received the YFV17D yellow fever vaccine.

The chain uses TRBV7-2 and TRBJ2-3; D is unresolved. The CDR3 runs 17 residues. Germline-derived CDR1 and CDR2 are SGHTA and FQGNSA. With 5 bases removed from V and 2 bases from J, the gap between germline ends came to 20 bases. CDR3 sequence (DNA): TGTGCCAGCAGCCTGCAGCTTTTGGGCGGTTTCACAGATACGCAGTATTTT. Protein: CASSLQLLGGFTDTQYF.

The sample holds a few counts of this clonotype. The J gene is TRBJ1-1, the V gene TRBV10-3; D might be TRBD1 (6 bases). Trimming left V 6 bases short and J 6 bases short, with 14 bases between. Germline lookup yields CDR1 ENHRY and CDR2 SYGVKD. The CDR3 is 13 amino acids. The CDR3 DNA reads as TGTGCCATCAGGGCAGGGGCTGAGCCTGAAGCTTTCTTT. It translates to CAIRAGAEPEAFF.

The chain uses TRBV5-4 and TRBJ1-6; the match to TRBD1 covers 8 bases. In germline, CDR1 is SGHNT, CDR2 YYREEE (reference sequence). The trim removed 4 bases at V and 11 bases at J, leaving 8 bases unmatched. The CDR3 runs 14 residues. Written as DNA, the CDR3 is TGTGCCAGCAGCCGAGACAGGGGTCTGCCACCCCTCCACTTT. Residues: CASSRDRGLPPLHF.

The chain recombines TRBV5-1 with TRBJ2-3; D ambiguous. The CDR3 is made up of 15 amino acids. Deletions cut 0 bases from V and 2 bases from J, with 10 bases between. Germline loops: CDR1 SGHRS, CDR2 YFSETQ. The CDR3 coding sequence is TGCGCCAGCAGCTTGGCTCCAGGAGCCACAGATACGCAGTATTTT. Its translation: CASSLAPGATDTQYF.

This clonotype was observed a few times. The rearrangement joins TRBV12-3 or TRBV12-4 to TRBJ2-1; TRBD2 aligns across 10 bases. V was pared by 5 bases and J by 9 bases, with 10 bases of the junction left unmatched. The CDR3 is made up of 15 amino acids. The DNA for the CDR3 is TGTGCCAGCAGTAGGGCTAGCGGGGGTTGGGGTGAGCAGTTCTTC. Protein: CASSRASGGWGEQFF.

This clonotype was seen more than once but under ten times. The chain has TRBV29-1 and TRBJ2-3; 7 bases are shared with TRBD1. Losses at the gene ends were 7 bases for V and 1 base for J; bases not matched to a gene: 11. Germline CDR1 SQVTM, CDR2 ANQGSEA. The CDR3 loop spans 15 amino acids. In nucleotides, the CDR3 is TGCAGCGAAGAGGACAGGCGAGTTGGCACAGATACGCAGTATTTT. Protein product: CSEEDRRVGTDTQYF.

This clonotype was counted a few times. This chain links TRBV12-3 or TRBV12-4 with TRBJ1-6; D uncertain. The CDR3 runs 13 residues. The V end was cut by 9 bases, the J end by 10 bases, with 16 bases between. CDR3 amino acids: CASKAEASSPLHF. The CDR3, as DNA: TGTGCCAGTAAAGCGGAGGCCAGCTCACCCCTCCACTTT.

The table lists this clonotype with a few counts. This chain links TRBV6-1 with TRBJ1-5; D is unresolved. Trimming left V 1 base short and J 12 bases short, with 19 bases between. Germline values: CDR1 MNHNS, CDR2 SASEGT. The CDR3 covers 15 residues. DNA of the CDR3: TGTGCCAGCAGTGAAGTTTCGGACGGCAAGGTGAGCCAGCATTTT. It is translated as CASSEVSDGKVSQHF.

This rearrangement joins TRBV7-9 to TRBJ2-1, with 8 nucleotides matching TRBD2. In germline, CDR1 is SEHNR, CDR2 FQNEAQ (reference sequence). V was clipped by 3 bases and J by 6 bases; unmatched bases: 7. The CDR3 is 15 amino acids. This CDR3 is CASSFPGGVTNEQFF. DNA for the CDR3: TGTGCCAGCAGCTTCCCGGGGGGGGTCACCAATGAGCAGTTCTTC.

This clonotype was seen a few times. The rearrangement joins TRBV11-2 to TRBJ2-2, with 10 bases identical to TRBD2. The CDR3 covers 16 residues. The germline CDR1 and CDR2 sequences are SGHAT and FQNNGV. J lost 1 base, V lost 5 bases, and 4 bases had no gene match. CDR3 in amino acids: CASSIIAGGNTGELFF. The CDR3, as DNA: TGTGCCAGCAGCATTATAGCGGGGGGGAACACCGGGGAGCTGTTTTTT.

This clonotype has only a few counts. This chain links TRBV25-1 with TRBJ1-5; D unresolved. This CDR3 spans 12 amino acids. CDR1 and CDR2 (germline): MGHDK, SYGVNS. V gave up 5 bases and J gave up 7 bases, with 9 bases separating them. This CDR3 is CASSYDQQPQHF. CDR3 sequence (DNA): TGTGCCAGCAGTTACGACCAACAGCCCCAGCATTTT.

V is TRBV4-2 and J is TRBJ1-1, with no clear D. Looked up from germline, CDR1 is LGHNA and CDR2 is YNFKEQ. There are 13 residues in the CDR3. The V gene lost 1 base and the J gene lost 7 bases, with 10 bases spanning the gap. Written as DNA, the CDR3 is TGTGCCAGCAGCCAAGGGGAATCTGATGAAGCTTTCTTT. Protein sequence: CASSQGESDEAFF.

CDR3 coding DNA: TGCAGTGCCCAACCTGGCGCCGGGGCTAAGAGGAAGCAGTACTTC. This gives the protein CSAQPGAGAKRKQYF. The chain joins TRBV20-1 to TRBJ2-7; D is tentatively TRBD1 or TRBD2 (5 bases each). This CDR3 contains 15 residues. Trimming stripped 6 bases from V and 8 bases from J, with 26 bases between. Germline loops: CDR1 DFQATT, CDR2 SNEGSKA (reference sequence).

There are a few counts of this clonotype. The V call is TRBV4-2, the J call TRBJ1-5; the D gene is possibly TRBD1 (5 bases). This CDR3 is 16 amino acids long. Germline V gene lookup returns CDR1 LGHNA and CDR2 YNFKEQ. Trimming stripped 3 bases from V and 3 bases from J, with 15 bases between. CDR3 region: CASSQGDPSFNQPQHF. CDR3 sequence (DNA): TGTGCCAGCAGCCAGGGGGACCCCAGCTTCAATCAGCCCCAGCATTTT.

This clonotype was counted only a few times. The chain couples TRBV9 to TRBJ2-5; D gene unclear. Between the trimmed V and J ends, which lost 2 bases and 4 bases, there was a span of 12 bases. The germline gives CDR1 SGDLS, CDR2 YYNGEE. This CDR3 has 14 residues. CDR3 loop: CASSVDPGGETQYF. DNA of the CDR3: TGTGCCAGCAGCGTCGACCCCGGTGGAGAGACCCAGTACTTC.

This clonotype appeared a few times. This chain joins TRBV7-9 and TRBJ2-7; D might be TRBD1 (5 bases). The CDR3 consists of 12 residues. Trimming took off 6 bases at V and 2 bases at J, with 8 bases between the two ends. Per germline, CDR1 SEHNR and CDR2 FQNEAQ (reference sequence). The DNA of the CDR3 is TGTGCCAGCAGACAGGACGCCTACGAGCAGTACTTC. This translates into CASRQDAYEQYF.

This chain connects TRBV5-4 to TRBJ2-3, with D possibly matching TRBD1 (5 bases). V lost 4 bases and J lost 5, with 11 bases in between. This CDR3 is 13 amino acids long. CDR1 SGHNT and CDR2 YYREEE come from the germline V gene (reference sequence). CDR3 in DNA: TGTGCCAGCAGCCCGGACACCAAAGATACGCAGTATTTT. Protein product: CASSPDTKDTQYF.

The CDR3: CASTSDRGRGTTGELFF. DNA of the CDR3: TGTGCCAGCACCTCGGACAGGGGGCGCGGGACCACCGGGGAGCTGTTTTTT. The gene calls are TRBV6-1 and TRBJ2-2; 11 bases agree with TRBD1. The CDR3 sequence is 17 residues long. J was trimmed by 4 bases and V by 7 bases; bases with no gene match: 11. Per germline, CDR1 MNHNS and CDR2 SASEGT.

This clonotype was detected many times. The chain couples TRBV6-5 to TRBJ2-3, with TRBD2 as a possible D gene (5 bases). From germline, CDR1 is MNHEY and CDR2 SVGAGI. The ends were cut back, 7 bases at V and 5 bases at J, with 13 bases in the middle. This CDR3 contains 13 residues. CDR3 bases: TGTGCCAGCACCGGAGGTTCATTAGATACGCAGTATTTT. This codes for CASTGGSLDTQYF.

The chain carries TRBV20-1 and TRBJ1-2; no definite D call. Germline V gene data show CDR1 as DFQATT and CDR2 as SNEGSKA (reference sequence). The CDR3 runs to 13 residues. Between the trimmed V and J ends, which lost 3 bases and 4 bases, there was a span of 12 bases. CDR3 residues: CSASDLTAYGYTF. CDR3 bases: TGCAGTGCTAGTGACCTTACTGCCTATGGCTACACCTTC.

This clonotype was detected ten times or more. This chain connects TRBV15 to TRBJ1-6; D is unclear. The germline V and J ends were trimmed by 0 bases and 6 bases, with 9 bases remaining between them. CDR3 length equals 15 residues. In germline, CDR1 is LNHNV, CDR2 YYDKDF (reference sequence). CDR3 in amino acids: CATSREGRINSPLHF. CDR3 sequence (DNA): TGTGCCACCAGCAGAGAGGGGAGGATTAATTCACCCCTCCACTTT.

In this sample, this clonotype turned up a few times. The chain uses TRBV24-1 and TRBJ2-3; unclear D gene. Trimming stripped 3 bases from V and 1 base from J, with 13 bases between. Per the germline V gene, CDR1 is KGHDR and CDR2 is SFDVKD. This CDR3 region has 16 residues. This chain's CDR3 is CATSDTRRVGTDTQYF. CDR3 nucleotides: TGTGCCACCAGTGATACCCGACGGGTTGGCACAGATACGCAGTATTTT.

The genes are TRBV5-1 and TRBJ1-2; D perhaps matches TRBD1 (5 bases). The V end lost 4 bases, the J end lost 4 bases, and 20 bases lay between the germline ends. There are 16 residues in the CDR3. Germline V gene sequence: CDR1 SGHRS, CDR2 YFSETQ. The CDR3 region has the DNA TGCGCCAGCAGCCTAGAGGGCAGGGCTCAGGGCTATGGCTACACCTTC. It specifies CASSLEGRAQGYGYTF.

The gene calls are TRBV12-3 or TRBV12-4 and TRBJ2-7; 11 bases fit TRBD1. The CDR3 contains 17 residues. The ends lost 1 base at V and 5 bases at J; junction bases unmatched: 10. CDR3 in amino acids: CASSLVGGQGVSDEQYF. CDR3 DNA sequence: TGTGCCAGCAGTTTAGTAGGGGGACAGGGGGTTTCGGACGAGCAGTACTTC.

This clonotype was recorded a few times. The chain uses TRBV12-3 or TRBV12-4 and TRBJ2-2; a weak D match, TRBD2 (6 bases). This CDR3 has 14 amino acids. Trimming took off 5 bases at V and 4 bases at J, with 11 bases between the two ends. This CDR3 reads CASSGRDSTGELFF. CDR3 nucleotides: TGTGCCAGCAGTGGCCGGGACTCCACCGGGGAGCTGTTTTTT.

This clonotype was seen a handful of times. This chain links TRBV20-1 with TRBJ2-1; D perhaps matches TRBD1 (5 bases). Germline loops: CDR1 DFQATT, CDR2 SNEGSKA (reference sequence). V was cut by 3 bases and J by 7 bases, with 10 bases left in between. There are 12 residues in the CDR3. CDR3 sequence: CSARTTENEQFF. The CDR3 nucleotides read TGCAGTGCTAGGACGACAGAGAATGAGCAGTTCTTC.

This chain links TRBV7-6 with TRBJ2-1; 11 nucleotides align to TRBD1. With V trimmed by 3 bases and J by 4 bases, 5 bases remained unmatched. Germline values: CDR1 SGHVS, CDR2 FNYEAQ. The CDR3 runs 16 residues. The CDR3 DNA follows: TGTGCCAGCAGCTTGGGGGGGACAGGGGGGTACAATGAGCAGTTCTTC. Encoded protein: CASSLGGTGGYNEQFF.

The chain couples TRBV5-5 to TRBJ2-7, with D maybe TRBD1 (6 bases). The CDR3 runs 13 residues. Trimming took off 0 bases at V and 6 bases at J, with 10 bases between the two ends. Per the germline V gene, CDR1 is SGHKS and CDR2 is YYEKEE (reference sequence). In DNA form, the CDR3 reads TGTGCCAGCAGCTTGGTACAGGGTGGCGAGCAGTACGTC. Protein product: CASSLVQGGEQYV.

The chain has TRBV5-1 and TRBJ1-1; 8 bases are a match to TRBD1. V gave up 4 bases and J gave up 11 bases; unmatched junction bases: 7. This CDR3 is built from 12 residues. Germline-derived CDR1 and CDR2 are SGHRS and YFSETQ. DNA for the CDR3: TGCGCCAGCAGCCCGACAGGGGTTGATGCTTTCTTT. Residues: CASSPTGVDAFF.